A selection of T cell receptor beta chains follows, all from one sample in a study of CD8 T cells in Susac syndrome. TCRdb re-called the immunoSEQ multiplex PCR reads with MiXCR, one entry per CDR3 protein. The sample yields under 250,000 distinct CDR3 sequences, around 93% seen once. The sequenced sample consisted of CD4+ T cells from PBMCs. The receptor set was obtained from a human donor with multiple sclerosis. CDR3s include the opening cysteine and the closing phenylalanine or tryptophan. The D gene is left open where the match is weak. Not every row has a clone size; where given, it reads once, few, many or a size class.

j_gene | d_gene | v_gene | abundance | CDR3aa | CDR3nt
TRBJ1-2 | TRBD1 | TRBV3-1 | . | CASSQDDRGDYGYTF | TGTGCCAGCAGCCAAGATGACAGGGGTGACTATGGCTACACCTTC
TRBJ2-2 | TRBD2 | TRBV14 | . | CASSRPSRTSGALANTGELFF | TGTGCCAGCAGCCGCCCCTCCAGGACTAGCGGGGCACTAGCGAACACCGGGGAGCTGTTTTTT
TRBJ2-7 | . | TRBV20-1 | . | CSAIGDGTYEQYF | TGCAGTGCTATAGGGGACGGAACCTACGAGCAGTACTTC
TRBJ2-1 | . | TRBV6-6 | . | CASSSGYHEQFF | TGTGCCAGCAGTTCGGGGTATCATGAGCAGTTCTTC
TRBJ2-2 | . | TRBV5-1 | . | CASNLVGGHTTGELFF | TGCGCCAGCAACTTGGTCGGTGGACACACCACCGGGGAGCTGTTTTTT
TRBJ1-2 | . | TRBV24-1 | . | CATSDRNYGYTF | TGTGCCACCAGTGACAGGAACTATGGCTACACCTTC
TRBJ1-6 | . | TRBV20-1 | . | CSARVSTRPDNSPLHF | TGCAGTGCTAGAGTCTCAACCCGACCAGATAATTCACCCCTCCACTTT
TRBJ1-6 | . | TRBV3-1 | . | CASSPPPPLNSPLHF | TGTGCCAGCAGCCCCCCACCGCCCCTGAATTCACCCCTCCACTTT
TRBJ1-2 | . | TRBV25-1 | once | CASTTANYGYTF | TGTGCCAGCACGACGGCGAACTATGGCTACACCTTC
TRBJ1-2 | . | TRBV6-5 | . | CASSTVRDPSGYTF | TGTGCCAGCAGTACCGTTCGGGATCCCAGCGGCTACACCTTC
TRBJ2-1 | . | TRBV7-9 | . | CASSLGPYAGSEQFF | TGTGCCAGCAGCTTAGGGCCCTATGCCGGGAGTGAGCAGTTCTTC
TRBJ1-2 | . | TRBV6-6 | . | CASSQMATGNYGHTF | TGTGCCAGCAGTCAGATGGCTACAGGGAACTATGGCCACACCTTC
TRBJ2-7 | . | TRBV28 | . | CASPPRGSPFYEQYF | TGTGCCAGCCCCCCCCGGGGGTCCCCATTCTACGAGCAGTACTTC
TRBJ2-7 | . | TRBV7-8 | once | CASSNLNEQYF | TGTGCCAGCAGCAATCTTAACGAGCAGTACTTC
TRBJ1-1 | . | TRBV29-1 | . | CSVEGHANTEAFF | TGCAGCGTTGAGGGACACGCGAACACTGAAGCTTTCTTT
TRBJ2-3 | TRBD2 | TRBV9 | . | CASSVATSGSTDTQYF | TGTGCCAGCAGCGTAGCTACTAGCGGATCAACAGATACGCAGTATTTT
TRBJ2-1 | TRBD1 | TRBV24-1 | . | CATRGTGPNEQFF | TGTGCCACCAGGGGGACAGGGCCCAATGAGCAGTTCTTC
TRBJ2-7 | . | TRBV30 | . | CAWREGQHWSSYEQYF | TGTGCCTGGAGGGAGGGACAGCACTGGAGCTCCTACGAGCAGTACTTC
TRBJ1-2 | . | TRBV11-2 | . | CASSLQGIGGYTF | TGTGCCAGCAGCTTACAGGGGATAGGAGGCTACACCTTC
TRBJ2-1 | TRBD1 | TRBV7-9 | . | CASSLRATGQGTDEQFF | TGTGCCAGCAGCTTAAGGGCCACGGGACAGGGGACGGATGAGCAGTTCTTC
TRBJ2-1 | . | TRBV2 | . | CASMEGANYNEQFF | TGTGCCAGCATGGAGGGGGCTAACTACAATGAGCAGTTCTTC
TRBJ2-3 | TRBD1 | TRBV29-1 | . | CSVADWMTGAGDTQYF | TGCAGCGTTGCGGATTGGATGACAGGGGCTGGCGATACGCAGTATTTT
TRBJ2-5 | TRBD2 | TRBV7-3 | . | CASSKLAPGETQYF | TGTGCCAGCAGCAAACTAGCGCCGGGGGAGACCCAGTACTTC
TRBJ1-2 | . | TRBV20-1 | . | CSAREGSGYTF | TGCAGTGCTAGAGAAGGGTCTGGCTACACCTTC
TRBJ2-1 | . | TRBV30 | . | CAWMGRGGEFF | TGTGCCTGGATGGGTAGGGGGGGGGAGTTCTTC
TRBJ1-4 | . | TRBV6-1 | . | CASSEGPANEKLFF | TGTGCCAGCAGTGAGGGGCCGGCTAATGAAAAACTGTTTTTT
TRBJ2-5 | TRBD2 | TRBV19 | . | CASSIGGTSQETQYF | TGTGCCAGTAGTATCGGGGGGACCTCCCAAGAGACCCAGTACTTC
TRBJ2-1 | . | TRBV5-6 | . | CASSLAGLSEGSGNEQFF | TGTGCCAGCAGCTTGGCGGGATTGAGTGAAGGGTCGGGAAATGAGCAGTTCTTC
TRBJ2-7 | . | TRBV29-1 | once | CSALTGAYEQYF | TGCAGCGCCCTCACAGGAGCCTACGAGCAGTACTTC
TRBJ2-2 | . | TRBV11-2 | . | CASSFDGGGGTGELFF | TGTGCCAGCAGCTTTGATGGGGGCGGGGGCACCGGGGAGCTGTTTTTT
TRBJ2-5 | . | TRBV9 | . | CASSAPRAKGVEETQYF | TGTGCCAGCAGCGCCCCCCGAGCCAAGGGGGTTGAAGAGACCCAGTACTTC
TRBJ1-2 | . | TRBV6-6 | once | CASSYSQLSNYGYTF | TGTGCCAGCAGTTACTCCCAGTTGTCTAACTATGGCTACACCTTC
TRBJ2-5 | . | TRBV12-5 | . | CASGLVRGAGETQYF | TGTGCTAGTGGTTTGGTACGGGGGGCAGGGGAGACCCAGTACTTC
TRBJ1-2 | . | TRBV20-1 | . | CSARDSLVREGDGYTF | TGCAGTGCTAGAGATTCCCTGGTCAGGGAGGGAGATGGCTACACCTTC
TRBJ1-6 | . | TRBV20-1 | . | CSARDGTRVDSPLHF | TGCAGTGCTAGAGATGGGACAAGGGTCGATTCACCCCTCCACTTT
TRBJ2-3 | . | TRBV5-4 | . | CASSLYSHASTDTQYF | TGTGCCAGCAGCTTATATAGCCACGCTAGCACAGATACGCAGTATTTT
TRBJ1-1 | . | TRBV6-5 | . | CASSVSAFAGTEAFF | TGTGCCAGCAGTGTCTCGGCTTTTGCGGGCACTGAAGCTTTCTTT
TRBJ1-2 | TRBD1 | TRBV5-6 | . | CASSRTGGANGYTF | TGTGCCAGCAGCAGGACAGGGGGCGCGAATGGCTACACCTTC
TRBJ1-2 | TRBD1 | TRBV5-1 | . | CASKPGQGSFGYTF | TGCGCCAGCAAGCCGGGACAGGGATCTTTCGGCTACACCTTC
TRBJ1-2 | . | TRBV2 | . | CASRRGQSPYGYTF | TGTGCCAGCAGAAGAGGACAGAGCCCATATGGCTACACCTTC
TRBJ1-2 | . | TRBV27 | . | CASSSSGVGNYGYTF | TGTGCCAGCAGCTCTTCGGGGGTGGGCAACTATGGCTACACCTTC
TRBJ1-1 | . | TRBV20-1 | . | CSARDSGREAFF | TGCAGTGCTAGAGATTCGGGCCGAGAAGCTTTCTTT
TRBJ1-6 | TRBD1 | TRBV7-6 | . | CASSPMTGVSPLHF | TGTGCCAGCAGCCCGATGACAGGGGTTTCACCCCTCCACTTT